This entry features one T cell receptor beta chain sequence. What it binds is not known. Germline-derived CDR1 and CDR2 are LNHDA and SQIVND (reference sequence). The junction had 10 bases not matched to a gene; V was cut back by 4 bases and J by 2 bases. This CDR3 has 17 residues. Produced via immunoSEQ multiplex PCR; TCRdb's table is partial and in-frame only. The table lists some 370,000 clones, 83% of them singletons. The treatment here: 15 to 20 received Ad26.COV2.S at low or high dose, single or two shots; about 5 received placebo; per-sample allocation not given. Specimens were obtained on day 63 following the first vaccine or placebo injection. This person who donated was an adult of 18-55 years in Boston. This specimen comes from a study of Ad26.COV2.S vaccination and SARS-CoV-2 variants. About the study: The Ad26.COV2.S arm of the COV1001 trial was where the donor was placed. Ad26.COV2.S given intramuscularly, once or twice 56 days apart.

Study-level findings and limits: Vaccine recipients had higher spike-specific TCR breadth than placebo recipients.

This chain links TRBV19 with TRBJ2-5; 10 positions agree with TRBD2. The clonotype comes from a person aged 18-60 years who received the Ad26.COV2.S COVID-19 vaccine or a placebo. The sequences come from peripheral blood, collected in a trial of Ad26.COV2.S vaccine versus placebo. The CDR3 protein is CASSKASGRGIQETQYF. The CDR3 nucleotides are TGTGCCAGTAGTAAGGCTAGCGGGAGAGGGATACAAGAGACCCAGTACTTC.